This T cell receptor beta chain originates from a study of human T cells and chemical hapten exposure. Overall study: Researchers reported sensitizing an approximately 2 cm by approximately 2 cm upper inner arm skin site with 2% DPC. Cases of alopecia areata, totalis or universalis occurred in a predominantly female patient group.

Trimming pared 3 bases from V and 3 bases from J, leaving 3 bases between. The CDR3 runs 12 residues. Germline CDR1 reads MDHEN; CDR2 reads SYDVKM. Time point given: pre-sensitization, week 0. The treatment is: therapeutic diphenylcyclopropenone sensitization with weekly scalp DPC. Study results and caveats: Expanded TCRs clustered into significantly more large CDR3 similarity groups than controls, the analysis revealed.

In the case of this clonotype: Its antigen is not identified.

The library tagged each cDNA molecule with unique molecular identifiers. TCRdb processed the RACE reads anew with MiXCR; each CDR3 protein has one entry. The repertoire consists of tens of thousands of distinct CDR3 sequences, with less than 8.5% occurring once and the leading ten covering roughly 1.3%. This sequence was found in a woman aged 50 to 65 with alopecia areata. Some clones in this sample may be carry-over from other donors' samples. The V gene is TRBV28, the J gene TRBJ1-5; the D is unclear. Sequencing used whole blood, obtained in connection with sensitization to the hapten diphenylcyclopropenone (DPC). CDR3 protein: CASSFLNQPQHF. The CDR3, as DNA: TGTGCCAGCAGTTTTCTCAATCAGCCCCAGCATTTT.